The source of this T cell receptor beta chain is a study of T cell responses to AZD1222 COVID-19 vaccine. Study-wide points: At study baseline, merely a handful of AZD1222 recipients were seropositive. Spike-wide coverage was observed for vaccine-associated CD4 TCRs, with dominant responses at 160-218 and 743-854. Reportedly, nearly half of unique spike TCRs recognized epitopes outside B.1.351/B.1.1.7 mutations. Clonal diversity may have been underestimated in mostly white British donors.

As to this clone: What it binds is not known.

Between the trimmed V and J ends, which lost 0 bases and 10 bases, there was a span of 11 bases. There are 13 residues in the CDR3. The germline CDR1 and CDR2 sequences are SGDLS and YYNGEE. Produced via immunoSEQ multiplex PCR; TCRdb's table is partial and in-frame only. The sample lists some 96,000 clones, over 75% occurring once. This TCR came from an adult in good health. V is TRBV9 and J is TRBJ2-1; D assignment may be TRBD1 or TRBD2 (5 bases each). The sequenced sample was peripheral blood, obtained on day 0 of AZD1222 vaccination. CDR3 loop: CASSVAGTDEQFF. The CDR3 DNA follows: TGTGCCAGCAGCGTAGCTGGGACGGACGAGCAGTTCTTC. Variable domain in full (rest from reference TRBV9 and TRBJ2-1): DSGVTQTPKHLITATGQRVTLRCSPRSGDLSVYWYQQSLDQGLQFLIQYYNGEERAKGNILERFSAQQFPDLHSELNLSSLELGDSALYFCASSVAGTDEQFFGPGTRLTVL.